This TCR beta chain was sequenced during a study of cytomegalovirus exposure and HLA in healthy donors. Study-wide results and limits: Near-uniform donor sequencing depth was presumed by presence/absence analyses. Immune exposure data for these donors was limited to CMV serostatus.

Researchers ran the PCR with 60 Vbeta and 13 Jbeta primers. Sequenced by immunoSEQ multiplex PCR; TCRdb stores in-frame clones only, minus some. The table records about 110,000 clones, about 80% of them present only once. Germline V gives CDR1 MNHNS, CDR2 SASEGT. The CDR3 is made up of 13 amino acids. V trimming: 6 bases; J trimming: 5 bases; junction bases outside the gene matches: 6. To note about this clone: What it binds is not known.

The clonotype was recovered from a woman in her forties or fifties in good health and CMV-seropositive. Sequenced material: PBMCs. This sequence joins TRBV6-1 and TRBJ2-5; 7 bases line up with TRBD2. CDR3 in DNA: TGTGCCAGCAGCCCGGGACTAAGCGAGACCCAGTACTTC. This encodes CASSPGLSETQYF.